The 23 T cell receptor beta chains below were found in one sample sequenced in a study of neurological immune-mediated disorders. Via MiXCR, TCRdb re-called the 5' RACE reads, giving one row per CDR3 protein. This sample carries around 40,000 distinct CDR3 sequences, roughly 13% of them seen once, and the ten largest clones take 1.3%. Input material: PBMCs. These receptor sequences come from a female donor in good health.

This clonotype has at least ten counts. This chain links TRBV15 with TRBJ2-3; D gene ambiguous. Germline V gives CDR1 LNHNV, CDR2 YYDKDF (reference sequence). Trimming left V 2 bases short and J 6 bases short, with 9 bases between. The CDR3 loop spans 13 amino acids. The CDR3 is CATSRPKSDTQYF. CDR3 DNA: TGTGCCACCAGCAGACCGAAGTCGGATACGCAGTATTTT.

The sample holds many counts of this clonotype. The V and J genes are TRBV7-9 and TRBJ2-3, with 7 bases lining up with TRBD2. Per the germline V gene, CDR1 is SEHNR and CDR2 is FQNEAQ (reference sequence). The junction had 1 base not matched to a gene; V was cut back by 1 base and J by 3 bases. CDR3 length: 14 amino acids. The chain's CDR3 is CASSLVGGTDTQYF. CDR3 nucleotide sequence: TGTGCCAGCAGCTTAGTGGGGGGGACAGATACGCAGTATTTT.

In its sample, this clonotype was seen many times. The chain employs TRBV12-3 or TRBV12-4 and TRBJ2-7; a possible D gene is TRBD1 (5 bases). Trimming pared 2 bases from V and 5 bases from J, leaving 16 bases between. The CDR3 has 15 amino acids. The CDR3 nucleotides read TGTGCCAGCAGTTTAAAGCTGGGCTGGGGCCACGAGCAGTACTTC. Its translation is CASSLKLGWGHEQYF.

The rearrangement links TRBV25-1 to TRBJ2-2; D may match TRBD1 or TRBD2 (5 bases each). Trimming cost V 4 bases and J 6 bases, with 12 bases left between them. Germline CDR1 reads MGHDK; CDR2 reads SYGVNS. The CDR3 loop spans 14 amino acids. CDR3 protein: CASSGRADSGELFF. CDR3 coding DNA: TGTGCCAGCAGTGGCAGGGCGGACTCCGGGGAGCTGTTTTTT. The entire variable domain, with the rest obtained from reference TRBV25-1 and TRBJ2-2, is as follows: EADIYQTPRYLVIGTGKKITLECSQTMGHDKMYWYQQDPGMELHLIHYSYGVNSTEKGDLSSESTVSRIRTEHFPLTLESARPSHTSQYLCASSGRADSGELFFGEGSRLTVL.

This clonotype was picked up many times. CDR3 region: CSVISGTGPGQPQHF. The DNA of the CDR3 is TGCAGCGTTATCTCCGGGACAGGGCCAGGACAGCCCCAGCATTTT. J is TRBJ1-5 and V is TRBV29-1; 9 positions agree with TRBD1. The CDR3 is 15 amino acids. Per germline, CDR1 SQVTM and CDR2 ANQGSEA. The V and J ends lost 5 bases and 7 bases, in that order; junction bases with no gene match: 12.

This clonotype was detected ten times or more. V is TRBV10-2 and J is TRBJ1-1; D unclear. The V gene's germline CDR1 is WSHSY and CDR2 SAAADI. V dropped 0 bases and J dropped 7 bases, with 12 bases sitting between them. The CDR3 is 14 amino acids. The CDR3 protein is CASSESGGLFEAFF. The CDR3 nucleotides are TGCGCCAGCAGTGAGTCGGGAGGGTTATTTGAAGCTTTCTTT.

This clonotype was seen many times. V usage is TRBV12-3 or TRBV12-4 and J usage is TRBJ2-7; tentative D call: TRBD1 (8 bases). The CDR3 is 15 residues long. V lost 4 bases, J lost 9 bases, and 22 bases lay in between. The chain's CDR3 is CASSYTTGGVPGQYF. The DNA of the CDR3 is TGTGCCAGCAGTTATACCACAGGGGGGGTACCGGGGCAGTACTTC.

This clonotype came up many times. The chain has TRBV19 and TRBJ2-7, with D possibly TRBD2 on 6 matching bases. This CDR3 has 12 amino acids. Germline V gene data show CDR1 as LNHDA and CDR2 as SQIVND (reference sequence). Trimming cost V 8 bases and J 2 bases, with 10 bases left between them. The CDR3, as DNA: TGTGCCAGTGGCGCTAGCGCCTACGAGCAGTACTTC. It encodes CASGASAYEQYF.

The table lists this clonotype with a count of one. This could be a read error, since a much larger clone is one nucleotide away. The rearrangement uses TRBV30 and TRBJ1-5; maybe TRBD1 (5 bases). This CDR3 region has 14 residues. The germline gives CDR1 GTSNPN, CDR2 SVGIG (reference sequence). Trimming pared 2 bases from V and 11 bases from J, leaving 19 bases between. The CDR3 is CAWSWQGSRQSQHF. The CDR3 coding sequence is TGTGCCTGGAGTTGGCAGGGTTCAAGACAGTCCCAGCATTTT.

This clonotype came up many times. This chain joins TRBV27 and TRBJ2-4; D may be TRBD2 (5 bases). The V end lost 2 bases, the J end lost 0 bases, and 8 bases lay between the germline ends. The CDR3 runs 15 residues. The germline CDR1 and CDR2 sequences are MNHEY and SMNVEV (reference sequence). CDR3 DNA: TGTGCCAGCAGTTTAAACGGGGTAGCCAAAAACATTCAGTACTTC. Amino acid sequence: CASSLNGVAKNIQYF.

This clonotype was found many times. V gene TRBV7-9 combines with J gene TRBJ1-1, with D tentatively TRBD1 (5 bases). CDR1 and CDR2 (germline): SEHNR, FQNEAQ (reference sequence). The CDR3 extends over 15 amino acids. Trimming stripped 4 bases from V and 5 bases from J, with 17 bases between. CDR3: CASSSASGTGTEAFF. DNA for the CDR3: TGTGCCAGCAGCTCCGCCTCCGGGACCGGGACTGAAGCTTTCTTT.

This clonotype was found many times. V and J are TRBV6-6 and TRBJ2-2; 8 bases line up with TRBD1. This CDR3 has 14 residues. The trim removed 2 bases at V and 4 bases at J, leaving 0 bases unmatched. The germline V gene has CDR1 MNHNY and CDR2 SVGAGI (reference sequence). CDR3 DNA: TGTGCCAGCAGTTACGGGACAGGCACCGGGGAGCTGTTTTTT. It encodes CASSYGTGTGELFF.

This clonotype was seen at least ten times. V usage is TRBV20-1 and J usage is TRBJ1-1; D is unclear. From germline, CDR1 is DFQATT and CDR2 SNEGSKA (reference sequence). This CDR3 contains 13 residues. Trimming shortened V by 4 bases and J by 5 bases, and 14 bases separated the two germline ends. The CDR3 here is CSAMGPMGTEAFF. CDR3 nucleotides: TGCAGTGCTATGGGCCCTATGGGGACTGAAGCTTTCTTT.

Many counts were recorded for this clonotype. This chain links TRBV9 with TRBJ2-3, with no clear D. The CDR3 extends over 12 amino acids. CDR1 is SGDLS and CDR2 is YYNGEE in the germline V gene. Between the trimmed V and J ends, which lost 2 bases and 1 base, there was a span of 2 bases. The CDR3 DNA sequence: TGTGCCAGCAGCGTGGGCACAGATACGCAGTATTTT. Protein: CASSVGTDTQYF. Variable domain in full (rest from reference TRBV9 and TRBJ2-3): DSGVTQTPKHLITATGQRVTLRCSPRSGDLSVYWYQQSLDQGLQFLIQYYNGEERAKGNILERFSAQQFPDLHSELNLSSLELGDSALYFCASSVGTDTQYFGPGTRLTVL.

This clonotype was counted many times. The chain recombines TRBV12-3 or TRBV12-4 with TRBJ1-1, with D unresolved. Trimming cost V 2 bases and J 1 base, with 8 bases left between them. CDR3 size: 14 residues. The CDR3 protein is CASSLSAGNTEAFF. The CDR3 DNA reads TGTGCCAGCAGTTTATCCGCAGGGAACACTGAAGCTTTCTTT.

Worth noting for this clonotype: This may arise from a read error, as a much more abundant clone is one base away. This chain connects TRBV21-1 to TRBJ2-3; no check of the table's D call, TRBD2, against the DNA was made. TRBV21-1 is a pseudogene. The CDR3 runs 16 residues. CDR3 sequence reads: CASSRELAGEVDTQYF. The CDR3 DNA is TGTGCCAGCAGCAGAGAGTTAGCGGGAGAAGTAGATACGCAGTATTTT.

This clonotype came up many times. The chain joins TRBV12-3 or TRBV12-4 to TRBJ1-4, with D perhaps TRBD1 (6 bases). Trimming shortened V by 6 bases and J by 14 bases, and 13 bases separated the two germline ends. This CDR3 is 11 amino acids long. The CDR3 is CASRGATLLFF. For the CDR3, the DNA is TGTGCCAGCAGGGGGGCCACGCTTCTGTTTTTT.

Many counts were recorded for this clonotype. The chain's CDR3 is CSARAGFTDTQYF. Here the CDR3 DNA reads TGCAGTGCTAGAGCAGGCTTCACAGATACGCAGTATTTT. The chain carries TRBV20-1 and TRBJ2-3; D remains ambiguous. The CDR3 is made up of 13 amino acids. The ends were cut back, 1 base at V and 2 bases at J, with 7 bases in the middle. Germline assignment: CDR1 DFQATT and CDR2 SNEGSKA (reference sequence).

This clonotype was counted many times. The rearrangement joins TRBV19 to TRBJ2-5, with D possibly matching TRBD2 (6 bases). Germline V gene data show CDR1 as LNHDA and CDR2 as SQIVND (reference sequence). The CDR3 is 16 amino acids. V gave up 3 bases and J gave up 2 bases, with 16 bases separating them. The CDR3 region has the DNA TGTGCCAGTAGTATTTCCCACGGGAGTGGTCAAGAGACCCAGTACTTC. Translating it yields CASSISHGSGQETQYF.

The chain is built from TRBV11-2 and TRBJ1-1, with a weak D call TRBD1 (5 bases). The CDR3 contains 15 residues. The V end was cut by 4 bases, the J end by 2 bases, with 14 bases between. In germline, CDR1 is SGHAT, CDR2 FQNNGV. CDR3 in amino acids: CASSSRQNANTEAFF. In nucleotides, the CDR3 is TGTGCCAGCAGCTCACGACAGAACGCCAACACTGAAGCTTTCTTT. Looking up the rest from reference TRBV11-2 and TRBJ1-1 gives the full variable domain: EAGVAQSPRYKIIEKRQSVAFWCNPISGHATLYWYQQILGQGPKLLIQFQNNGVVDDSQLPKDRFSAERLKGVDSTLKIQPAKLEDSAVYLCASSSRQNANTEAFFGQGTRLTVV.

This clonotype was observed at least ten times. The CDR3 DNA sequence: TGTGCCAGCAGTAAAACACCAGCCTCCCGGGACAGGGCTTACGGCTACACCTTC. As protein: CASSKTPASRDRAYGYTF. The chain couples TRBV27 to TRBJ1-2, with TRBD1 identical over 9 bases. There are 18 residues in the CDR3. Trimming took 5 bases from V and 8 from J; bases not matched to a gene: 21. The V gene's germline CDR1 is MNHEY and CDR2 SMNVEV (reference sequence).

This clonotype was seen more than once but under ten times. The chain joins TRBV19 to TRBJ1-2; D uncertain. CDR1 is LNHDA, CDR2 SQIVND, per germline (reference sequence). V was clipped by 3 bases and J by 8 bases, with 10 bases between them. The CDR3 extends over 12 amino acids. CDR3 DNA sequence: TGTGCCAGTAGTATTGGGTCCGGGGGCTACACCTTC. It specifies CASSIGSGGYTF.

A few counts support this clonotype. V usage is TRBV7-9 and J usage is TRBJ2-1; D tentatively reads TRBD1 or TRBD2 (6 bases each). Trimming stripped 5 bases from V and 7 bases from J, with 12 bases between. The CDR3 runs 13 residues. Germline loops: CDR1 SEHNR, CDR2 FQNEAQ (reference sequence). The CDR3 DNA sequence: TGTGCCAGCAGCCGCCCGGGGGCAAATGAGCAGTTCTTC. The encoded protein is CASSRPGANEQFF.